The next 13 T cell receptor beta chains were all read from a single sample in a study of OX40 agonist ivuxolimab in advanced cancers. Libraries were prepared by immunoSEQ multiplex PCR; TCRdb keeps only in-frame clonotypes and omits some of them. There are 20,000 to 25,000 clones in the sample; around 84% occur only once, and approximately 15% lies in the top ten. Sample: CD4+ or CD8+ T cells sorted from blood, taken in a trial of the OX40 agonist ivuxolimab. These receptor sequences come from an adult with an advanced solid tumor such as melanoma, head and neck, liver or kidney cancer.

This clone was recorded only once. The V and J genes are TRBV5-4 and TRBJ2-7, with 9 nucleotides matching TRBD1. Germline-derived CDR1 and CDR2 are SGHNT and YYREEE (reference sequence). With 3 bases clipped from V and 4 bases from J, the junction kept 8 bases outside the gene matches. The CDR3 runs to 15 residues. CDR3 bases: TGTGCCAGCAGCTCGCCTGAGGACAGGGGTTACGAGCAGTACTTC. It yields the protein CASSSPEDRGYEQYF.

This clone is a singleton in its sample. V gene TRBV4-3 combines with J gene TRBJ2-7; 10 bases agree with TRBD2. J lost 0 bases, V lost 0 bases, and 14 bases had no gene match. Germline CDR1 reads LGHNA; CDR2 reads YSLEER. CDR3 length: 20 amino acids. The DNA for the CDR3 is TGCGCCAGCAGCCAAGATGCGGCCCTAGCGGGGGAAGAACCCTCCTACGAGCAGTACTTC. It is translated as CASSQDAALAGEEPSYEQYF.

This clone has just one count. The chain carries TRBV27 and TRBJ2-2; 9 bases fit TRBD2. The CDR3 has 14 amino acids. Germline lookup yields CDR1 MNHEY and CDR2 SMNVEV (reference sequence). Trimming removed 4 bases from V and 5 bases from J; junction bases left unmatched: 2. CDR3 in amino acids: CASSYLAGTGELFF. CDR3 in DNA: TGTGCCAGCAGTTATCTAGCGGGGACCGGGGAGCTGTTTTTT.

CDR3 nucleotides: TGCGCCAGCAGCGGCAGGGTGGGTGGAAACACCATATATTTT. This sequence encodes CASSGRVGGNTIYF. The rearrangement uses TRBV4-3 and TRBJ1-3, with D possibly being TRBD1 (5 bases). The CDR3 has 14 residues. V lost 5 bases, J lost 3 bases, and 11 bases lay in between. Germline assignment: CDR1 LGHNA and CDR2 YSLEER.

The chain couples TRBV6-5 to TRBJ2-7; TRBD1 agrees at 10 bases. CDR3 length equals 14 residues. V gave up 6 bases and J gave up 3 bases; unmatched junction bases: 5. Germline-derived CDR1 and CDR2 are MNHEY and SVGAGI. CDR3 bases: TGTGCCAGCAGACCTCGGGACAGGGGCTACGAGCAGTACTTC. It translates to CASRPRDRGYEQYF.

CDR3 bases: TGTGCCAGCAGCTTAGCCGGCGTTTGGGGTAACATTCAGTACTTC. This translates into CASSLAGVWGNIQYF. V and J are TRBV11-2 and TRBJ2-4; D not resolved. The V gene lost 1 base and the J gene lost 7 bases, with 14 bases spanning the gap. CDR3 length: 15 residues. Per the germline V gene, CDR1 is SGHAT and CDR2 is FQNNGV.

The chain combines TRBV9 with TRBJ1-1; no clear D. The CDR3 has 15 residues. The ends were cut back, 4 bases at V and 1 base at J, with 14 bases in the middle. Germline V gene lookup returns CDR1 SGDLS and CDR2 YYNGEE. DNA of the CDR3: TGTGCCAGCAGCCCCACCGGCACCGGGAACACTGAAGCTTTCTTT. This gives the protein CASSPTGTGNTEAFF.

The chain links TRBV4-3 to TRBJ2-2; the D gene could be TRBD1 or TRBD2 (5 bases each). Germline V gene data show CDR1 as LGHNA and CDR2 as YSLEER. The CDR3 consists of 16 residues. The V gene lost 1 base and the J gene lost 1 base, with 10 bases spanning the gap. The CDR3 here is CASSQVVGVNTGELFF. DNA of the CDR3: TGCGCCAGCAGCCAAGTGGTGGGGGTGAACACCGGGGAGCTGTTTTTT.

This rearrangement joins TRBV2 to TRBJ2-2; D is perhaps TRBD1 (5 bases). Germline loops: CDR1 SNHLY, CDR2 FYNNEI. There are 15 residues in the CDR3. CDR3: CAQHFVRDGSGELFF. The CDR3 bases are TGTGCACAGCATTTCGTCAGGGATGGTTCCGGGGAGCTGTTTTTT.

DNA for the CDR3: TGTGCCAGCAGCGCCGCAGGGGTGATCGCAGATACGCAGTATTTT. As protein: CASSAAGVIADTQYF. The rearrangement links TRBV13 to TRBJ2-3, with TRBD1 as a possible D gene (6 bases). The length of the CDR3 is 15 residues. The germline V gene has CDR1 PRHDT and CDR2 FYEKMQ (reference sequence). V was pared by 5 bases and J by 4 bases, with 16 bases between.

The CDR3, as DNA: TGTGCCTGCACGGGCAAGGGGAGGTCCTCTGGGGCCAACGTCCTGACTTTC. This translates into CACTGKGRSSGANVLTF. The V and J genes are TRBV30 and TRBJ2-6, with D perhaps TRBD2 (6 bases). Per germline, CDR1 GTSNPN and CDR2 SVGIG (reference sequence). The CDR3 has 17 residues. V was trimmed by 6 bases and J by 0 bases, leaving 18 bases between them.

The V and J genes are TRBV13 and TRBJ1-5, with D hard to call. The CDR3 contains 15 residues. Trimming removed 0 bases from V and 2 bases from J, with 8 bases in between. Looked up from germline, CDR1 is PRHDT and CDR2 is FYEKMQ (reference sequence). The CDR3 protein is CASSLGGYGNQPQHF. The CDR3 DNA sequence: TGTGCCAGCAGCTTAGGGGGGTATGGCAATCAGCCCCAGCATTTT.

The chain recombines TRBV6-5 with TRBJ1-5; no clear D gene. CDR3 size: 14 residues. Germline loops: CDR1 MNHEY, CDR2 SVGAGI. The V end was cut by 3 bases, the J end by 2 bases, with 8 bases between. CDR3 nucleotides: TGTGCCAGCAGTTATAGGTGGGGCAATCAGCCCCAGCATTTT. Encoded protein: CASSYRWGNQPQHF.